This T cell receptor beta chain was retrieved from a study of control samples from healthy donors and cancer patients. Assay used: immunoSEQ multiplex PCR; TCRdb lists only in-frame clones, some missing. This sample has about 150,000 clones, with around 88% found just once. Germline CDR1 LNHNV, CDR2 YYDKDF (reference sequence). Trimming pared 1 base from V and 2 bases from J, leaving 9 bases between. The length of the CDR3 is 14 residues. The rearrangement uses TRBV15 and TRBJ2-7, with D perhaps given as TRBD1 or TRBD2 (5 bases each). The sequence came from a young man in good health. Sequenced: blood. The CDR3 nucleotides are TGTGCCACCAGCAGAGGAAGGGACGCCTACGAGCAGTACTTC. Its protein product is CATSRGRDAYEQYF.